This T cell receptor (beta chain) appears in the sequencing data of a study of T cells in tuberculosis. Overall study findings and caveats: GMM-specific TCRs were nearer to active tuberculosis alpha repertoires, suggesting expansion. Cases with active tuberculosis were adults, while controls were adolescents.

As regards this clone: The antigen is undetermined.

The data were produced by immunoSEQ multiplex PCR, yet TCRdb's version contains in-frame clones alone and is incomplete. Of about 28,000 clones listed, almost 90% were seen once; the top ten hold 6% to 7%. Per germline, CDR1 SGHRS and CDR2 YFSETQ. V lost 3 bases and J lost 7; bases outside the gene matches: 6. The CDR3 is made up of 13 amino acids. The sample consisted of PBMCs. The TCR sequence derives from a donor aged 5 to 30 with latent tuberculosis or without tuberculosis infection. The gene calls are TRBV5-1 and TRBJ2-7; 8 positions agree with TRBD2. CDR3 bases: TGCGCCAGCAGCTCGGGAGGGACTTGGGAGCAGTACTTC. Amino acid sequence: CASSSGGTWEQYF. Complete variable domain (other parts from reference TRBV5-1 and TRBJ2-7): KAGVTQTPRYLIKTRGQQVTLSCSPISGHRSVSWYQQTPGQGLQFLFEYFSETQRNKGNFPGRFSGRQFSNSRSEMNVSTLELGDSALYLCASSSGGTWEQYFGPGTRLTVT.